The 27 T cell receptor beta chains below come from one sample, sequenced in a study of T cell repertoires in cytomegalovirus infection. TCRdb analysed the reads with MiXCR anew, one entry per CDR3 protein. The sample has about 480,000 distinct CDR3 sequences, about 33% seen once; the top ten hold 15% to 20%. These TCRs are of unknown antigen specificity. This specimen was cultured PBMCs, taken from culture after CMV antigen stimulation. The source of these receptors is a human donor in good health (CMV status not recorded). Some clones in this sample may be carry-over from other donors' samples.

This chain uses TRBV15 with TRBJ2-5; 9 positions match TRBD2. With V trimmed by 4 bases and J by 1 base, 4 bases remained unmatched. Germline V gives CDR1 LNHNV, CDR2 YYDKDF (reference sequence). This CDR3 contains 15 residues. The CDR3 reads CATSKTTSGQETQYF. The CDR3 DNA reads as TGTGCCACCAGCAAAACGACTAGCGGCCAAGAGACCCAGTACTTC.

The V call is TRBV19, the J call TRBJ2-7; D gene ambiguous. V lost 0 bases to trimming and J lost 1 base, with 7 bases between them. In germline, CDR1 is LNHDA, CDR2 SQIVND (reference sequence). This CDR3 comprises 14 residues. The CDR3 sequence: CASSIDPQSYEQYF. CDR3 DNA: TGTGCCAGTAGTATAGATCCACAGTCCTACGAGCAGTACTTC.

The table lists this clonotype with many counts. The V call is TRBV7-2, the J call TRBJ2-7; maybe TRBD2 (6 bases). The CDR3 has 15 amino acids. The ends were cut back, 1 base at V and 4 bases at J, with 14 bases in the middle. Germline V gene sequence: CDR1 SGHTA, CDR2 FQGNSA. As DNA, the CDR3 is TGTGCCAGCAGCTTAGACGGCGGGAAAAAATACGAGCAGTACTTC. This gives the protein CASSLDGGKKYEQYF.

Here the CDR3 DNA reads TGTGCCAGCAGTCCGGACAAGAGCTCCTACGAGCAGTACTTC. Its translation: CASSPDKSSYEQYF. V gene TRBV12-3 or TRBV12-4 combines with J gene TRBJ2-7; possible D gene TRBD1, 5 bases. Trimming left V 5 bases short and J 0 bases short, with 11 bases between. The CDR3 extends over 14 amino acids.

This clonotype was detected once. V and J are TRBV7-8 and TRBJ2-2; TRBD1 matches at 11 bases. The CDR3 sequence is 17 residues long. Germline-derived CDR1 and CDR2 are SGHVS and FQNEAQ. The V segment lost 5 bases and the J segment 4 bases; nucleotides outside the gene matches: 9. CDR3 residues: CASSLRPGTGGTGELFF. The DNA for the CDR3 is TGTGCCAGCAGCCTTCGACCCGGGACAGGGGGCACCGGGGAGCTGTTTTTT.

This clonotype was counted between two and nine times. The chain recombines TRBV4-1 with TRBJ2-7; 15 positions agree with TRBD2. Germline CDR1 is MGHRA and CDR2 is YSYEKL. The V segment lost 5 bases and the J segment 4 bases; nucleotides outside the gene matches: 3. The CDR3 length is 15 residues. CDR3 amino acids: CASSSGLAGGYEQYV. The CDR3 DNA sequence: TGCGCCAGCAGCTCCGGACTAGCGGGAGGGTACGAGCAGTACGTC.

This clonotype showed up just a few times. V and J are TRBV28 and TRBJ2-3; the D gene is possibly TRBD1 (6 bases). CDR3 size: 19 residues. V lost 2 bases and J 3 bases, leaving 24 bases between the germline ends. Germline V lookup: CDR1 MDHEN, CDR2 SYDVKM. CDR3 region: CASSLRSLGGGLGTDTQYF. DNA of the CDR3: TGTGCCAGCAGTTTACGCTCTCTGGGTGGGGGCCTGGGAACAGATACGCAGTATTTT.

The chain recombines TRBV5-4 with TRBJ2-7; possible D gene TRBD1, 5 bases. The CDR3 sequence is 13 residues long. Trimming took off 5 bases at V and 7 bases at J, with 16 bases between the two ends. Germline V CDR1 and CDR2: SGHNT, YYREEE (reference sequence). CDR3 in DNA: TGTGCCAGCAGTGTCGACAGTCTTAGAGAGCAGTACGTC. This gives the protein CASSVDSLREQYV.

The chain carries TRBV28 and TRBJ2-1; unclear D gene. CDR1 and CDR2 (germline): MDHEN, SYDVKM. V was clipped by 3 bases and J by 10 bases, with 13 bases between them. This CDR3 is 13 amino acids long. CDR3 nucleotide sequence: TGTGCCAGCAGTTTGACGGACCTACGGGAGCAGTTCTTC. Translated, it gives CASSLTDLREQFF.

This clonotype appeared many times. The CDR3 DNA reads as TGTGCCAGCAGCGCATACAATGAGCAGTTCTTC. Protein sequence: CASSAYNEQFF. This chain joins TRBV7-2 and TRBJ2-1; D uncertain. V was pared by 5 bases and J by 4 bases, with 3 bases between. The germline V gene encodes CDR1 SGHTA and CDR2 FQGNSA. This CDR3 is built from 11 residues.

With respect to this clonotype: An end of the junction differs from the germline gene, which may be a read error. The chain carries TRBV3-1 and TRBJ2-3; no definite D call. The CDR3 has 13 amino acids. From germline, CDR1 is LGHDT and CDR2 YNNKEL (reference sequence). CDR3 loop: CASSHQEGPDLQF. CDR3 DNA: TGTGCCAGCAGCCACCAAGAAGGTCCCGACCTACAATTT.

This clonotype was observed a few times. This sequence joins TRBV10-3 and TRBJ2-7; a possible D gene is TRBD2 (7 bases). Trimming removed 11 bases from V and 6 bases from J, with 20 bases in between. The CDR3 covers 13 residues. Germline CDR1 reads ENHRY; CDR2 reads SYGVKD. The CDR3 DNA follows: TGTGCCGTCGACAGCCGGGGGGCGAGCGAGCAGTACGTC. Its protein product is CAVDSRGASEQYV.

The V call is TRBV7-9, the J call TRBJ1-4; D may be TRBD1 (5 bases). Trimming pared 5 bases from V and 2 bases from J, leaving 12 bases between. Germline CDR1 SEHNR, CDR2 FQNEAQ (reference sequence). CDR3 length equals 15 residues. DNA for the CDR3: TGTGCCAGCAGCAGGGCCCGGGACACTAATGAAAAACTGTTTTTT. Translated, it gives CASSRARDTNEKLFF.

The chain uses TRBV20-1 and TRBJ1-5; D possibly corresponds to TRBD1 (5 bases). This CDR3 has 15 amino acids. The V and J ends lost 0 bases and 2 bases respectively, with 11 bases between them. Looked up from germline, CDR1 is DFQATT and CDR2 is SNEGSKA (reference sequence). CDR3 DNA: TGCAGTGCTAGAGAGGGGGAGGGAGGCAATCAGCCCCAGCATTTT. It is translated as CSAREGEGGNQPQHF.

The chain is built from TRBV2 and TRBJ2-1, with D perhaps matching TRBD2 (6 bases). Germline V lookup: CDR1 SNHLY, CDR2 FYNNEI. The CDR3 consists of 15 residues. V was cut by 6 bases and J by 8 bases, with 20 bases left in between. The CDR3 bases are TGTGCCAGCAGCCCCGGGAGCCTAGTTTGGTATGAGCAGTTCTTC. Protein product: CASSPGSLVWYEQFF.

The V gene is TRBV27, the J gene TRBJ2-2; 12 positions match TRBD2. V shed 5 bases and J 0 bases; nucleotides not matched to a gene: 4. The CDR3 length is 17 residues. The germline V gene has CDR1 MNHEY and CDR2 SMNVEV (reference sequence). The DNA for the CDR3 is TGTGCCAGCAGTGCACTAGCGGGAGGTTCGAACACCGGGGAGCTGTTTTTT. The encoded protein is CASSALAGGSNTGELFF.

This chain uses TRBV12-3 or TRBV12-4 with TRBJ1-1; D ambiguous. With 6 bases removed from V and 1 base from J, the gap between germline ends came to 9 bases. CDR3 length equals 13 residues. The CDR3 region is CASSSKGNTEAFF. CDR3 DNA sequence: TGTGCCAGCAGCTCCAAGGGGAACACTGAAGCTTTCTTT.

The chain combines TRBV3-1 with TRBJ2-7; 7 nucleotides match TRBD1. This CDR3 comprises 16 residues. With 1 base clipped from V and 7 bases from J, the junction kept 13 bases outside the gene matches. Germline assignment: CDR1 LGHDT and CDR2 YNNKEL (reference sequence). CDR3 in DNA: TGTGCCAGCAGCCAAGGCACAGGGGCCCGGGTCCGGGAGCAGTACTTC. This translates into CASSQGTGARVREQYF.

This clonotype was seen ten or more times. This rearrangement joins TRBV5-1 to TRBJ2-1; TRBD2 agrees at 11 bases. After removal of 4 bases from V and 10 bases from J, the junction contained 10 bases not matched to a gene. Looked up from germline, CDR1 is SGHRS and CDR2 is YFSETQ. This CDR3 has 15 amino acids. The CDR3 loop is CASSPTSGSWAEQFF. For the CDR3, the DNA is TGCGCCAGCAGCCCTACTAGCGGGAGTTGGGCGGAGCAGTTCTTC. The full variable domain, completed using reference TRBV5-1 and TRBJ2-1, is KAGVTQTPRYLIKTRGQQVTLSCSPISGHRSVSWYQQTPGQGLQFLFEYFSETQRNKGNFPGRFSGRQFSNSRSEMNVSTLELGDSALYLCASSPTSGSWAEQFFGPGTRLTVL.

The CDR3 region is CSVEPQFGLGTQYF. The CDR3 DNA sequence: TGCAGCGTTGAGCCCCAGTTCGGGCTAGGGACCCAGTACTTC. The chain is built from TRBV29-1 and TRBJ2-5; no firm D call. CDR3 length: 14 residues. The V end was cut by 3 bases, the J end by 7 bases, with 18 bases between. The germline gives CDR1 SQVTM, CDR2 ANQGSEA.

This clonotype has a count of ten or more. The V gene is TRBV7-3, the J gene TRBJ2-2; D gene ambiguous. This CDR3 spans 12 amino acids. Germline CDR1 is SGHTA and CDR2 is FQGTGA. The germline V and J ends were trimmed by 5 bases and 6 bases, with 7 bases remaining between them. The CDR3 loop is CASSPTSGELFF. CDR3 nucleotides: TGTGCCAGCAGCCCCACCTCCGGGGAGCTGTTTTTT. The whole variable domain, remainder taken from reference TRBV7-3 and TRBJ2-2, is GAGVSQTPSNKVTEKGKYVELRCDPISGHTALYWYRQSLGQGPEFLIYFQGTGAADDSGLPNDRFFAVRPEGSVSTLKIQRTERGDSAVYLCASSPTSGELFFGEGSRLTVL.

The gene calls are TRBV3-1 and TRBJ2-4; D gene unclear. Trimming removed 1 base from V and 0 bases from J, with 13 bases in between. The CDR3 covers 17 residues. Germline V gene data show CDR1 as LGHDT and CDR2 as YNNKEL (reference sequence). CDR3 residues: CASSQAAGDLAKNIQYF. CDR3 nucleotide sequence: TGTGCCAGCAGCCAAGCTGCCGGCGATTTAGCCAAAAACATTCAGTACTTC.

There are a few counts of this clonotype. This chain joins TRBV28 and TRBJ1-1, with D unclear. Trimming removed 5 bases from V and 5 bases from J, with 15 bases in between. The CDR3 totals 14 residues. Germline CDR1 reads MDHEN; CDR2 reads SYDVKM. As DNA, the CDR3 is TGTGCCAGCAGTACGCCCGGCAGGACGACTGAAGCTTTCTTT. Amino acid sequence: CASSTPGRTTEAFF.

CDR3 sequence reads: CATSDNAGGSSNEQFF. CDR3 DNA: TGTGCCACCAGTGATAACGCGGGAGGGTCTTCCAATGAGCAGTTCTTC. V and J are TRBV24-1 and TRBJ2-1, with TRBD2 matching over 9 bases. The length of the CDR3 is 16 residues. Germline values: CDR1 KGHDR, CDR2 SFDVKD. V gave up 3 bases and J gave up 6 bases; unmatched junction bases: 8.

The chain uses TRBV4-1 and TRBJ2-2; TRBD2 matches 7 bases. This CDR3 comprises 17 residues. The germline V gene encodes CDR1 MGHRA and CDR2 YSYEKL. V shed 0 bases, J shed 0 bases, and the junction held 4 bases outside the gene matches. DNA for the CDR3: TGCGCCAGCAGCCAAGATCGCGGGAGCACGAACACCGGGGAGCTGTTTTTT. Translating it yields CASSQDRGSTNTGELFF.

At least ten counts were recorded for this clonotype. The V gene is TRBV27, the J gene TRBJ1-1; TRBD1 might be the D (6 bases). The V gene lost 3 bases and the J gene lost 7 bases, with 15 bases spanning the gap. The CDR3 sequence is 14 residues long. The germline CDR1 and CDR2 sequences are MNHEY and SMNVEV (reference sequence). The CDR3 loop is CASSLTGADSEAFF. CDR3 coding DNA: TGTGCCAGCAGTTTGACGGGGGCCGATAGTGAAGCTTTCTTT.

V gene TRBV12-3 or TRBV12-4 combines with J gene TRBJ2-1; either TRBD1 or TRBD2 may fit D (5 bases each). The CDR3 totals 14 residues. V was clipped by 3 bases and J by 10 bases, with 16 bases between them. The CDR3 spells CASSFILEGDEQFF. The DNA for the CDR3 is TGTGCCAGCAGTTTCATCTTGGAAGGGGACGAGCAGTTCTTC.